This T cell receptor beta chain is from a study of blood T cell repertoires in COVID-19. On the study more broadly: Samples representing acute and convalescent COVID-19 were sourced from the United States, Italy and Spain. T cells, B-cell-depleted T cells, or PBMCs provided the cDNA or gDNA that served as material.

Original processing methods: From reference gene primer amplification, estimates of nucleated cell counts were derived. Profiling relied on immunoSEQ multiplex PCR, and the TCRdb table lists in-frame clones only, not all of them. Clone size and the V and J calls come from that table; the DNA yielded D and trimming. The top ten hold roughly 3.2% of the sample, which has over 85,000 clones, around 85% seen once. Seattle-derived patients entered the study during active infection and were followed longitudinally. Germline CDR1 is MRHNA and CDR2 is SNTAGT. V was pared by 5 bases and J by 6 bases, with 2 bases of the junction left unmatched. CDR3 length: 13 amino acids.

Sequences were obtained from peripheral blood. The TCR comes from a woman older than 75 with COVID-19, enrolled during active disease. This rearrangement joins TRBV6-4 to TRBJ2-7; 12 bases line up with TRBD1. The CDR3 spells CASSRDRGREQYF. CDR3 coding DNA: TGTGCCAGCAGTCGGGACAGGGGGCGCGAGCAGTACTTC.